The clone carrying this TCR beta chain was counted between two and nine times. No antigen is known for it. Germline V gives CDR1 SGHKS, CDR2 YYEKEE (reference sequence). V was shortened by 4 bases and J by 5 bases, with 12 bases between the two germline ends. CDR3 length: 14 residues. The sample belongs to a study of response to subunit inactivated influenza vaccine. Study-level findings and limits: Authors suggested seasonal influenza vaccinations each recruit few new T cells.

TCRdb reprocessed the RT-PCR reads via MiXCR and lists one record per CDR3 protein. The sample contains roughly 670,000 distinct CDR3 sequences, 14% of which appear only once. This chain joins TRBV5-5 and TRBJ1-4, with D perhaps TRBD1 (5 bases). This TCR came from a man between 50 and 59 years old who received an inactivated influenza vaccine. The sequenced sample was PBMCs from blood, obtained about 14 days before vaccination. The CDR3 DNA is TGTGCCAGCAGCCGCGACAGCTTCAATGAAAAACTGTTTTTT. This gives the protein CASSRDSFNEKLFF.